These 20 T cell receptor beta chains share one sample of origin, sequenced in a study of blood T cells in healthy people across ages. Primers used in a second PCR of about 7 to 11 cycles were a sample-barcoded 5' primer and a J-beta primer mix. MiXCR, applied by TCRdb to the 5' RACE reads, yields one record per CDR3 protein. The data show over 700,000 distinct CDR3 sequences, roughly 50% seen once. Sequenced: blood. Every receptor here comes from an elderly man in good health.

This clonotype was picked up a small number of times. The J gene is TRBJ1-2, the V gene TRBV29-1; possible D gene TRBD1, 6 bases. The CDR3 extends over 14 amino acids. From germline, CDR1 is SQVTM and CDR2 ANQGSEA. Trimming removed 3 bases from V and 4 bases from J, with 15 bases in between. In DNA, the CDR3 is TGCAGCGTTGATGGGTCACAGGGAACCTATGGCTACACCTTC. Translated, it gives CSVDGSQGTYGYTF.

The chain joins TRBV5-1 to TRBJ1-6, with TRBD1 as a possible D gene (5 bases). This CDR3 spans 13 amino acids. V was shortened by 6 bases and J by 6 bases, with 10 bases between the two germline ends. CDR1 SGHRS and CDR2 YFSETQ come from the germline V gene. The DNA of the CDR3 is TGCGCCAGCACCCGCGACAGTAATTCACCCCTCCACTTT. It specifies CASTRDSNSPLHF.

J is TRBJ2-5 and V is TRBV30; tentatively, D is TRBD2 (5 bases). The end of the DNA fits TRBJ2-7 better, so the J call may be wrong. This CDR3 region has 14 residues. In germline, CDR1 is GTSNPN, CDR2 SVGIG (reference sequence). In DNA, the CDR3 is TGTGCCTGGAGTGTCCTAGGGAGTATGGACGAGCAGTACTTC. The encoded protein is CAWSVLGSMDEQYF.

J is TRBJ2-7 and V is TRBV29-1; either TRBD1 or TRBD2 may supply D (5 bases each). Trimming took off 4 bases at V and 2 bases at J, with 12 bases between the two ends. Germline V gives CDR1 SQVTM, CDR2 ANQGSEA. The CDR3 covers 13 residues. CDR3 in DNA: TGCAGCGTTGTAACGGGACGGACCTACGAGCAGTACTTC. It is translated as CSVVTGRTYEQYF.

This clonotype was seen more than once but under ten times. The CDR3 nucleotides are TGTGCCAGCAGCCGGGTTGAGGAGAACACTGAAGCTTTCTTT. Protein product: CASSRVEENTEAFF. The chain carries TRBV7-9 and TRBJ1-1; D unclear. The CDR3 length is 14 residues. Trimming took 5 bases from V and 1 from J, leaving 11 bases between them. CDR1 is SEHNR, CDR2 FQNEAQ, per germline (reference sequence).

The chain has TRBV7-9 and TRBJ2-1; 8 nucleotides agree with TRBD1. V gave up 5 bases and J gave up 6 bases; unmatched junction bases: 3. The CDR3 extends over 13 amino acids. Germline V gives CDR1 SEHNR, CDR2 FQNEAQ (reference sequence). The CDR3 here is CASSRTGGNEQFF. In DNA, the CDR3 is TGTGCCAGCAGCCGTACAGGGGGCAATGAGCAGTTCTTC.

This chain uses TRBV5-8 with TRBJ2-2; 7 nucleotides agree with TRBD2. Per the germline V gene, CDR1 is SGHTS and CDR2 is YDEGEE. The CDR3 is made up of 18 amino acids. The J segment lost 6 bases and the V segment lost 1 base, leaving 15 bases of the junction unmatched. For the CDR3, the DNA is TGTGCCAGCAGCTTGCCCGGATTAGCGGGCACTTGGGCCGGGGAGCTGTTTTTT. Translation: CASSLPGLAGTWAGELFF.

V and J are TRBV25-1 and TRBJ2-7, with a weak D call TRBD2 (6 bases). The CDR3 runs to 15 residues. V was shortened by 3 bases and J by 0 bases, with 12 bases between the two germline ends. Germline CDR1 and CDR2: MGHDK and SYGVNS. The CDR3 DNA is TGTGCCAGCAGTGAGTCCGGGGGACTCTCCTACGAGCAGTACTTC. Its protein is CASSESGGLSYEQYF.

Points on this clonotype: An end of the junction does not agree with germline; a read error may underlie this. The chain joins TRBV5-6 to TRBJ2-1; 12 nucleotides align to TRBD2. The germline V gene has CDR1 SGHDT and CDR2 YYEEEE. The CDR3 runs to 18 residues. CDR3 nucleotides: TGTGCCAGCAGCTTGGGGACTAGCGGGAATTCGGCCTACAATGAGCGGTTCTTC. The encoded protein is CASSLGTSGNSAYNERFF.

The V and J genes are TRBV7-9 and TRBJ1-4; D gene ambiguous. CDR1 is SEHNR and CDR2 is FQNEAQ in the germline V gene (reference sequence). V was cut by 5 bases and J by 8 bases, with 6 bases left in between. The CDR3 sequence is 11 residues long. CDR3 loop: CASSTGEKLFF. The CDR3 nucleotides read TGTGCCAGCAGCACCGGGGAAAAACTGTTTTTT.

This clonotype was seen only a few times. The chain has TRBV4-2 and TRBJ2-1; 10 nucleotides match TRBD1. J lost 8 bases, V lost 6 bases, and 7 bases had no gene match. Germline loops: CDR1 LGHNA, CDR2 YNFKEQ. This CDR3 has 14 amino acids. The CDR3 region has the DNA TGTGCCAGCAGTCCGGGACAGGGGACCTATGAGCAGTTCTTC. Protein sequence: CASSPGQGTYEQFF.

This chain joins TRBV6-4 and TRBJ2-1; TRBD2 aligns across 12 bases. This CDR3 is built from 16 residues. CDR1 is MRHNA, CDR2 SNTAGT, per germline. After removal of 4 bases from V and 8 bases from J, the junction contained 9 bases not matched to a gene. CDR3 amino acids: CASSAEGLAGGYEQFF. The CDR3 DNA sequence: TGTGCCAGCAGTGCCGAGGGGCTAGCGGGAGGGTATGAGCAGTTCTTC.

The rearrangement links TRBV28 to TRBJ2-4, with 8 nucleotides matching TRBD1. This CDR3 comprises 15 residues. Germline CDR1 MDHEN, CDR2 SYDVKM. The CDR3, as DNA: TGTGCGACAGGGGACTCACATCCTCCTACCGGGGAGCAGTACTTC. This encodes CATGDSHPPTGEQYF.

The table lists this clonotype with a count of one. The chain is built from TRBV6-5 and TRBJ2-1; D is perhaps TRBD1 (6 bases). The J call is doubtful: the DNA matches TRBJ2-7 better. The CDR3 length is 14 residues. Germline CDR1 reads MNHEY; CDR2 reads SVGAGI. The CDR3, as DNA: TGTGCCAGCAGTGTGCGGACAGAAGGCTACGAGCAGTACTTC. Its translation: CASSVRTEGYEQYF.

V gene TRBV2 combines with J gene TRBJ2-1; either TRBD1 or TRBD2 may fit D (5 bases each). Trimming took 7 bases from V and 5 from J, leaving 12 bases between them. Germline loops: CDR1 SNHLY, CDR2 FYNNEI. The CDR3 spans 13 residues. The CDR3 sequence is CASTTVGDNEQFF. The DNA of the CDR3 is TGTGCCAGCACTACCGTGGGGGACAATGAGCAGTTCTTC.

This sequence joins TRBV12-3 or TRBV12-4 and TRBJ1-2; no firm D call. This CDR3 has 11 amino acids. V was cut by 6 bases and J by 5 bases, with 7 bases left in between. The CDR3: CASSGRYGYTF. In DNA, the CDR3 is TGTGCCAGCAGCGGGAGGTATGGCTACACCTTC.

The chain carries TRBV18 and TRBJ2-5; 7 nucleotides line up with TRBD1. Germline values: CDR1 KGHSH, CDR2 LQKENI. There are 16 residues in the CDR3. V shed 1 base, J shed 5 bases, and the junction held 10 bases outside the gene matches. CDR3 residues: CASSPQGARISETQYF. In nucleotides, the CDR3 is TGTGCCAGCTCACCACAGGGGGCGCGCATCAGCGAGACCCAGTACTTC.

The genes are TRBV5-1 and TRBJ2-2; no firm D call. The germline V gene has CDR1 SGHRS and CDR2 YFSETQ. V shed 4 bases and J shed 4 bases, with 8 bases lying between them. This CDR3 has 13 residues. CDR3 sequence reads: CASSRVATGELFF. The CDR3 DNA reads as TGCGCCAGCAGCCGGGTTGCCACCGGGGAGCTGTTTTTT.

This chain uses TRBV10-3 with TRBJ2-1, with TRBD2 matching 12 bases. Germline trimming cut 4 bases from V and 7 bases from J; bases unmatched to any gene: 5. Germline CDR1 ENHRY, CDR2 SYGVKD. The CDR3 is made up of 15 amino acids. For the CDR3, the DNA is TGTGCCATCAGTGTGACTAGCGGGAGCGGAAATGAGCAGTTCTTC. Its translation is CAISVTSGSGNEQFF.

This clonotype was counted between two and nine times. The chain combines TRBV20-1 with TRBJ2-3; 7 nucleotides agree with TRBD2. This CDR3 is 13 amino acids long. Germline values: CDR1 DFQATT, CDR2 SNEGSKA (reference sequence). J lost 13 bases, V lost 0 bases, and 10 bases had no gene match. CDR3 coding DNA: TGCAGTGCTAGAGAGTACGAGGGAGGGGTGGAGTATTTT. Protein sequence: CSAREYEGGVEYF.